This TCR beta chain was observed in a study of blood T cell repertoires in COVID-19. Profiling relied on immunoSEQ multiplex PCR, and the TCRdb table lists in-frame clones only, not all of them. This sample has approximately 240,000 clones, with roughly 80% found just once. This CDR3 spans 14 amino acids. V dropped 3 bases and J dropped 5; count of bases not matched to a gene: 1. CDR1 and CDR2 from the germline V gene are SGDLS and YYNGEE. V and J are TRBV9 and TRBJ2-7; 14 positions agree with TRBD2. The receptor was isolated from a woman aged 60-70 years with active or convalescent COVID-19. The source material was peripheral blood. The CDR3 DNA follows: TGTGCCAGCAGCGAGGGACTAGCGGGGGACGAGCAGTACGTC. This translates into CASSEGLAGDEQYV.